This T cell receptor (beta chain) was recovered during a study of T cells in Graves' hyperthyroidism and ophthalmopathy (dated by TCRdb to between 2018 and 2021). General notes on the study: Peripheral blood samples were taken at the time of initial diagnosis, prior to any treatment. TCR V-J signatures able to tell the groups apart were searched for in a discovery cohort of 95 or so patients, of whom 43 had Graves' ophthalmopathy and about 60 had stable Graves' hyperthyroidism. After sampling, hyperthyroidism patients received methimazole starting at 30 mg daily, and ophthalmopathy patients received high-dose intravenous methylprednisolone. The roughly 99 discovery patients were divided at random into training and test sets in a 7:3 ratio. Prospective prediction of ophthalmopathy was tested in an independent validation cohort consisting of some 19 hyperthyroidism patients and some 15 patients who later progressed to ophthalmopathy. Thyroid tissue and blood T-cell repertoires from about six Graves' hyperthyroidism patients were also compared in the study. According to the paper, TCR Vbeta CDR3 sequencing was carried out on about 140 peripheral blood samples, which came from around 43 ophthalmopathy, under 80 hyperthyroidism and about 17 progressor patients. Overall study outcomes, separate from this receptor: Most expanded thyroid clonotypes (frequency above 0.001) were also detected in blood, a finding suggesting that blood repertoires may reflect thyroid immune responses. No statistical method was used to fix the sample size in advance, and group allocation was not hidden from the investigators. In validation, the model predicted progression to ophthalmopathy a median of around six months before onset, with 65% to 71% sensitivity and 72.22% specificity. A model built on a 13 V-J signature distinguished ophthalmopathy from stable hyperthyroidism, reaching about 88% sensitivity and around 81% specificity in cross-validation and 80%/75% in testing.

The TCR beta CDR3 regions were amplified from the RNA transcripts. The TCR CDR3 was subjected to a first round of RT-PCR using the HTBI primer set and the Qiagen OneStep RT-PCR kit. The libraries were constructed in a second round of multiplex PCR and then size-selected and purified. Sequencing of the libraries was done on an Illumina HiSeq2000 using paired-end 100 bp reads. On the authors' methods: SOAPnuke was used to process the raw data, removing reads that contained adapters or uncalled bases, had a mean Phred below 15, or lacked an exact match to the constant primer or identifier. COPE v1.2.5 was used to merge high-quality paired reads, and clonotypes were defined as unique nucleotide sequences. Clonotypes were aligned to IMGT TRBV, TRBD and TRBJ reference segments using MiTCR v1.1. The analysis included only V-J combinations with a frequency above 0.0001, which together covered 99.2% of the repertoires. The TCS score was defined as the ratio of F50 (clonal expansion) to E x V (chaos), calculated using BLOSUM62-based TCRdist between CDR3 peptides within each V-J. Welch's t-statistics and random forest reduced roughly 530 V-J features to 13, which were used in a naive Bayes classifier (R e1071). Starting from the raw public reads, TCRdb applied fastp trimming at Q25, assembled clones with MiXCR and retained in-frame beta chains. Each CDR3 protein appears once, grouped with its most common genes and DNA. The V and J calls and clone size come from TCRdb's table, not from the authors' own analysis. This sample gives 600,000 to 850,000 distinct CDR3 sequences in total; around a sixth of them show up just once. Roughly 17% of the sample is taken by the ten largest.

Hyperthyroidism patients were aged 18 to 65 years and newly diagnosed, with disease duration of less than 2 months. Any patient with an uncontrolled infection, another autoimmune disease, pregnancy or lactation was excluded. Clinical symptoms, serum thyroxine and TRAb, thyroid ultrasound, and orbital computed tomography formed the basis for the diagnoses. Blood from progressor patients was drawn when they were first diagnosed with hyperthyroidism, before any ophthalmopathy symptoms appeared. PBMCs were separated from roughly 9.6 ml of fresh peripheral blood using Ficoll-Paque density gradient centrifugation. Progressor patients were first diagnosed with Graves' hyperthyroidism and then developed ophthalmopathy during follow-up. Total RNA was extracted with Trizol reagent, and quality was checked on an Agilent 2100 Bioanalyzer. The CDR1 and CDR2 encoded by the germline V gene (reference sequence) are MNHEY and SMNVEV. The cysteine opens and the phenylalanine closes a CDR3 of 12 amino acids. CDR3 DNA only is kept here, 36 bases in frame from base 1. The junction shows trimming of 8 bases on V and 6 bases on J, plus 14 bases between the germline ends.

There are many counts of this clonotype. Its target antigen remains unknown. No base-level quality is on record; no much larger clone is a single base apart. Input material: blood. The receptor was isolated from a woman aged 45-65 years with Graves' hyperthyroidism that later progressed to Graves' ophthalmopathy. The chain was built from TRBV27 and TRBJ2-7, and the D gene may be TRBD2, 6 bases matching. The CDR3 is CASSRLGGEQYF. The base sequence is TGTGCCAGCTCGAGACTCGGGGGCGAGCAGTACTTC.